Detailed here is one T cell receptor beta chain. These data belong to a study of blood T cell repertoires in COVID-19. Overall study: Acute and convalescent COVID-19 specimens originated in the United States, Italy and Spain. T cells, B-cell-depleted T cells, or PBMCs supplied cDNA or gDNA.

Per the authors' pipeline: How many nucleated cells were present was estimated from reference gene primer amplification. The method was immunoSEQ multiplex PCR; TCRdb's version includes in-frame clones alone and lacks a portion of them. That table supplies the V and J calls and clone size; D and trimming were determined from the DNA. Of 150,000 to 200,000 clones detected, about 86% appear once; the ten largest clones hold around 8.6%. Germline CDR1 reads LNHNV; CDR2 reads YYDKDF (reference sequence). This CDR3 region has 15 residues. V dropped 7 bases and J dropped 5 bases, with 20 bases sitting between them.

The origin of this receptor is a man in his forties or fifties with active or convalescent COVID-19. The specimen was peripheral blood. The chain has TRBV15 and TRBJ2-5, with D possibly matching TRBD2 (5 bases). CDR3 in amino acids: CATNEGGGAGETQYF. In nucleotides, the CDR3 is TGTGCCACCAACGAGGGTGGCGGAGCCGGGGAGACCCAGTACTTC. Using reference TRBV15 and TRBJ2-5 for the parts outside the CDR3, the full variable domain is DAMVIQNPRYQVTQFGKPVTLSCSQTLNHNVMYWYQQKSSQAPKLLFHYYDKDFNNEADTPDNFQSRRPNTSFCFLDIRSPGLGDTAMYLCATNEGGGAGETQYFGPGTRLLVL.